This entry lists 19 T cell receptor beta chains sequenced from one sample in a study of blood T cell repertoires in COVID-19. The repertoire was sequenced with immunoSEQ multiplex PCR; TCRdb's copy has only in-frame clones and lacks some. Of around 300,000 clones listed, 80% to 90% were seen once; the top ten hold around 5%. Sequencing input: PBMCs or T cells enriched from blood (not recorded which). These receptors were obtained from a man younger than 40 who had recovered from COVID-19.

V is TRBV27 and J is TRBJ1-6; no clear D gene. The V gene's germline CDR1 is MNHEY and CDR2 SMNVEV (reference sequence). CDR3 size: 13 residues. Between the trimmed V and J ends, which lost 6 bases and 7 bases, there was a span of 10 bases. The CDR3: CASRGLLNSPLHF. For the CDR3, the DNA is TGTGCCAGCAGAGGACTGTTAAATTCACCCCTCCACTTT.

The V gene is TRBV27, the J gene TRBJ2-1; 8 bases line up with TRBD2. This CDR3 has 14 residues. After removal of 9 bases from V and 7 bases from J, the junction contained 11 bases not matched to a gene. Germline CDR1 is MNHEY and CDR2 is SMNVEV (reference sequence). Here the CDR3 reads CARIGGAVRNEQFF. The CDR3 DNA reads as TGTGCCAGGATCGGGGGGGCCGTAAGGAATGAGCAGTTCTTC.

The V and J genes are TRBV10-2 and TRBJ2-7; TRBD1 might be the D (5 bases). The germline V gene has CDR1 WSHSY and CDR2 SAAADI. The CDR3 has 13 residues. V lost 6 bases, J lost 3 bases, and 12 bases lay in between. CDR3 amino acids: CASRQDNGYEQYF. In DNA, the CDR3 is TGCGCCAGCAGACAGGATAATGGCTACGAGCAGTACTTC.

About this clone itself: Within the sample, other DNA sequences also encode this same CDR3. CDR3 sequence reads: CASSLTGGNQPQHF. Written as DNA, the CDR3 is TGTGCCAGCAGCTTAACCGGCGGAAATCAGCCCCAGCATTTT. V usage is TRBV9 and J usage is TRBJ1-5; no clear D. CDR1 SGDLS and CDR2 YYNGEE come from the germline V gene. The CDR3 is 14 residues long. The V gene lost 4 bases and the J gene lost 4 bases, with 12 bases spanning the gap.

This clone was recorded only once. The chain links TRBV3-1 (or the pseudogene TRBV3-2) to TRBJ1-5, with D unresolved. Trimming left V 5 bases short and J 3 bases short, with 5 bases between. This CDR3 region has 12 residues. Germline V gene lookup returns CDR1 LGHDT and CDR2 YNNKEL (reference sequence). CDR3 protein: CASSSPNQPQHF. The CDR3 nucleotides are TGTGCCAGCAGCTCTCCCAATCAGCCCCAGCATTTT.

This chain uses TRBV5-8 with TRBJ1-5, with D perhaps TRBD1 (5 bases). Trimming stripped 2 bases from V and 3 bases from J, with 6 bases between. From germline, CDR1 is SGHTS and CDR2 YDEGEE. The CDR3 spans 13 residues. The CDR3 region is CASSFRVNQPQHF. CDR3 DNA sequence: TGTGCCAGCAGCTTCAGGGTCAATCAGCCCCAGCATTTT.

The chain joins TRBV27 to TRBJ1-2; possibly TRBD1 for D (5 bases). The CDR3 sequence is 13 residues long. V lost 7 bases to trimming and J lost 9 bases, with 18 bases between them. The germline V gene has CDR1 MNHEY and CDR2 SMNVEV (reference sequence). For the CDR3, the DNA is TGTGCCAGCACCCCATCAGGGTCTATTAGCTACACCTTC. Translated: CASTPSGSISYTF.

The CDR3 protein is CASSQDSGQGFWSPLHF. In DNA, the CDR3 is TGTGCCAGCAGCCAAGATTCGGGACAGGGATTCTGGTCACCCCTCCACTTT. V is TRBV3-1 (or the pseudogene TRBV3-2) and J is TRBJ1-6, with 9 bases matching TRBD1. V was clipped by 0 bases and J by 10 bases; unmatched bases: 10. The CDR3 has 17 residues. Germline-derived CDR1 and CDR2 are LGHDT and YNNKEL (reference sequence).

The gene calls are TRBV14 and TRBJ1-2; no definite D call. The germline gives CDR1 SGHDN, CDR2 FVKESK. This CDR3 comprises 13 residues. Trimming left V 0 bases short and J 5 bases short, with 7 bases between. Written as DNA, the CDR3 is TGTGCCAGCAGCCAAGATACAGCTTATGGCTACACCTTC. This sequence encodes CASSQDTAYGYTF. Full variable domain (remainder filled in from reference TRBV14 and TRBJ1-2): EAGVTQFPSHSVIEKGQTVTLRCDPISGHDNLYWYRRVMGKEIKFLLHFVKESKQDESGMPNNRFLAERTGGTYSTLKVQPAELEDSGVYFCASSQDTAYGYTFGSGTRLTVV.

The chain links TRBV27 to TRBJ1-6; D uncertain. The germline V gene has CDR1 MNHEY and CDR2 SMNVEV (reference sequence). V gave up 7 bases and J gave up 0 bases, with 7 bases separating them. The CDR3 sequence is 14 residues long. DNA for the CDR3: TGTGCCAGCACCGATAGCTCCTATAATTCACCCCTCCACTTT. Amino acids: CASTDSSYNSPLHF.

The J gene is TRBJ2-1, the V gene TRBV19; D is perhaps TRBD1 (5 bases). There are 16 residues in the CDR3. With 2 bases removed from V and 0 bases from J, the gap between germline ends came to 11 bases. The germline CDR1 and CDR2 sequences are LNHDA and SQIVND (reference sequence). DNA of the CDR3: TGTGCCAGTAGTATAAGGGGCATCTCCTCCTACAATGAGCAGTTCTTC. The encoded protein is CASSIRGISSYNEQFF.

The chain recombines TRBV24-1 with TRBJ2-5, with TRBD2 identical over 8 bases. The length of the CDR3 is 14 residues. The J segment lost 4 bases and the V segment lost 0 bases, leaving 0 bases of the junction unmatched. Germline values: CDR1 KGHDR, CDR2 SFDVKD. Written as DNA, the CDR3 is TGTGCCACCAGTGATTTGCGGGGGGGAGAGACCCAGTACTTC. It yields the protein CATSDLRGGETQYF.

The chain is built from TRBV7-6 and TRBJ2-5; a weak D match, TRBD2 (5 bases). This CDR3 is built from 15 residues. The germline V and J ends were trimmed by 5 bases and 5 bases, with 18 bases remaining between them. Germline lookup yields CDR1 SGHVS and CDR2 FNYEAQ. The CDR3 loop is CASSPAPPGGETQYF. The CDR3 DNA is TGTGCCAGCAGCCCGGCCCCGCCAGGCGGGGAGACCCAGTACTTC.

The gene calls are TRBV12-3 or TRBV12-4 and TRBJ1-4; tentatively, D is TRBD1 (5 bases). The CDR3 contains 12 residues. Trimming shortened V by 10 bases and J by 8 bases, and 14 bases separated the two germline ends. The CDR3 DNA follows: TGTGCCACTCGACGGGGGAACGAAAAACTGTTTTTT. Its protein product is CATRRGNEKLFF.

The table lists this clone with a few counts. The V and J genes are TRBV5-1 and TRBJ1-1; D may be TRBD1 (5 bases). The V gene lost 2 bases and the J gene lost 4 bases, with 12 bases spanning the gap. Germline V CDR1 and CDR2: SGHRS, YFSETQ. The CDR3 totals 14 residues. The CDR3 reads CASSLRGAGTEAFF. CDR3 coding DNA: TGCGCCAGCAGCTTACGTGGGGCCGGCACTGAAGCTTTCTTT.

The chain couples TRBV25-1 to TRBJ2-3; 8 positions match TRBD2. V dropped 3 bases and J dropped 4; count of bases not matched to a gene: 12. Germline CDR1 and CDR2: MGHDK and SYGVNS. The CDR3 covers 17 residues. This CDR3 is CASSDPTGGGVPDTQYF. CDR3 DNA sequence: TGTGCCAGCAGTGATCCAACGGGGGGGGGCGTCCCAGATACGCAGTATTTT.

CDR3: CASSQDYGGGADTQYF. The CDR3 coding sequence is TGTGCCAGCAGCCAAGATTATGGCGGGGGTGCAGATACGCAGTATTTT. The chain recombines TRBV4-2 with TRBJ2-3; 7 nucleotides agree with TRBD2. Germline V gene sequence: CDR1 LGHNA, CDR2 YNFKEQ. CDR3 length: 16 residues. The V and J ends lost 0 bases and 4 bases, in that order; junction bases with no gene match: 7.

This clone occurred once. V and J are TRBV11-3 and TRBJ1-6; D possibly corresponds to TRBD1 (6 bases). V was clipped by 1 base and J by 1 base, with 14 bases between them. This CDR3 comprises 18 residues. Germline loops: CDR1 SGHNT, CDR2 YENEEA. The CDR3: CASSLVSGTNSYNSPLHF. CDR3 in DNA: TGTGCCAGCAGCTTAGTATCCGGGACAAATTCCTATAATTCACCCCTCCACTTT.

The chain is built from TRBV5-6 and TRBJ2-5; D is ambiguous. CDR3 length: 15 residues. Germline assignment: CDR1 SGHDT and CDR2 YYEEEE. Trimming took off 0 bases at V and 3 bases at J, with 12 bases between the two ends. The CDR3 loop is CASSLARHRKETQYF. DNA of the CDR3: TGTGCCAGCAGCTTGGCCCGGCACAGAAAAGAGACCCAGTACTTC.